Sequencing of this T cell receptor (beta chain) was carried out in a study of blood T cell repertoires in COVID-19. Study at large: Nucleic acid was either cDNA or gDNA, and it came from T cells, B-cell-depleted T cells, or PBMCs.

Clones were sequenced by immunoSEQ multiplex PCR, and TCRdb holds only the in-frame ones, with some missing. Of roughly 150,000 clones listed, more than 65% were seen once; the top ten hold approximately 9.4%. The CDR3 is 16 residues long. The germline V gene has CDR1 MDHEN and CDR2 SYDVKM. V lost 5 bases, J lost 5 bases, and 18 bases lay in between. This receptor was taken from a woman aged 45-65 years with acute or convalescent COVID-19. Source material: peripheral blood. V and J are TRBV28 and TRBJ1-4, with D unclear. The CDR3 DNA reads as TGTGCCAGCAGTCCTCTACGGGAGTTGTCAAATGAAAAACTGTTTTTT. It is translated as CASSPLRELSNEKLFF.